This TCR beta chain was sequenced during a study of post-analysis software for immune sequencing data (dated by TCRdb to about 2015). Background on the whole study: Recorded disease courses included relapsing-remitting, secondary progressive and progressive-relapsing multiple sclerosis, with some patients lacking subtype annotation. Patient repertoires were compared against about a dozen previously published healthy control repertoires from donors aged roughly 6 to 28 years. A subset of samples was prepared in parallel using single-end sample barcoding, then pooled and co-amplified after Illumina adapter ligation. Study-wide findings and limitations: Several TRBV segments, including TRBV5-6, TRBV5-1 and TRBV20-1, were significantly more frequent in patients than controls. The multiple sclerosis patient group was slightly younger than the control group. Significantly lower normalized Chao1 diversity was found in multiple sclerosis patients than in controls, suggesting substantial peripheral T-cell clonal expansion. When samples were clustered directly using the F measure, samples prepared in the same batch co-clustered strongly, which prompted a batch-effect correction.

Receptor libraries were prepared by PCR. The sequencer was an Illumina HiSeq 2500. To reduce PCR and sequencing biases, unique molecular identifiers were incorporated into the TCR beta cDNA libraries. Every 1 to 10 million input T cells yielded approximately 500,000 cDNA molecules, meaning each molecule approximated one T cell. The same protocol used for the earlier healthy control dataset was applied to prepare and sequence the patient libraries. Within a given batch, samples were prepared together, multiplexed and sequenced on the same HiSeq lane. Turning to the authors' computational methods: MIGEC was used to process the raw barcoded reads, and molecular identifier groups with only a single read were discarded before consensus assembly and CDR3 extraction. Clonotype tables were post-analysed with VDJtools, normalizing diversity by down-sampling all datasets to the smallest sample size. In repertoire overlap clustering, CDR3 amino acid sequences, but not nucleotide sequences, were matched to correct batch-related cross-sample contamination. TCRdb cleaned the public reads at Q25 with fastp, built clones with MiXCR and kept in-frame beta chains. Every entry covers one CDR3 protein and lists the most common genes and DNA from its rows. The V and J calls were not made by the authors but by TCRdb's processing. Counted in this sample were roughly 400,000 distinct CDR3 sequences; about 40% of them appeared once. The ten biggest clones cover approximately 7.1% of the sample.

Taken from cysteine to phenylalanine, the CDR3 has 14 residues. The kept DNA is CDR3 alone, 42 bases in frame from the first base. At the junction V is shortened by 6 bases and J by 4 bases, with 18 bases in between. CDR1 and CDR2 are read off the germline V gene as SQVTM and ANQGSEA. To demonstrate the VDJtools post-analysis software, TCR beta repertoires were profiled from the peripheral blood of about 13 young patients with multiple sclerosis. The multiple sclerosis patients were children and adolescents between roughly 6 and 17 years of age. Comment on this clonotype: Its antigen is unknown. Base qualities are missing; no much larger clone stands one base away.

The sample taken for sequencing was blood. The TCR sequence derives from a girl aged 2-10 years with multiple sclerosis. The chain employs TRBV29-1 and TRBJ1-1; there is no confident call for the D gene. The sequenced DNA: TGCAGCGTGGAGCGCTCGGGCGGCCTCACTGAAGCTTTCTTT. Its coded protein is CSVERSGGLTEAFF.